This T cell receptor beta chain is drawn from a study of T cell changes during pregnancy in multiple sclerosis. This clone came up once. Germline V gene sequence: CDR1 SGHDT, CDR2 YYEEEE. CDR3 length: 16 amino acids. Deletions cut 2 bases from V and 1 base from J, with 13 bases between. The data were produced by immunoSEQ multiplex PCR, yet TCRdb's version contains in-frame clones alone and is incomplete. The sample includes about 76,000 clones, roughly nine tenths seen only once; the top ten take approximately 1.6%. J is TRBJ1-5 and V is TRBV5-6; TRBD1 is a possible D gene (6 bases). The input for sequencing was peripheral blood, taken in the first trimester of pregnancy. This receptor was identified in a female donor in good health, enrolled as a control in a pregnancy study. CDR3 loop: CASSFSGQGSNQPQHF. DNA of the CDR3: TGTGCCAGCAGCTTTTCTGGCCAGGGGAGCAATCAGCCCCAGCATTTT.